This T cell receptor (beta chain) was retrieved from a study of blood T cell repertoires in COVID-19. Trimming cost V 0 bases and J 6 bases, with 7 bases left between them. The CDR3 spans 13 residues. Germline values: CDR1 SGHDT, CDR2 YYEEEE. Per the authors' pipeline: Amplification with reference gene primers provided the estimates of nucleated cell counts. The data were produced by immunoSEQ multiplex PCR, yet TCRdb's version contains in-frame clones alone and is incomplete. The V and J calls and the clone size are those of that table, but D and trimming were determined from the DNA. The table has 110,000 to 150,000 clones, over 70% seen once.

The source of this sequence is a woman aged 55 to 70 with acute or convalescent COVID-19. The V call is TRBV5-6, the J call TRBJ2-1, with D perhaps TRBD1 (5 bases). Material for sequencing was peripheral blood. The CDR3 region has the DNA TGTGCCAGCAGCTTGGGTGGGGCCAATGAGCAGTTCTTC. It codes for CASSLGGANEQFF.